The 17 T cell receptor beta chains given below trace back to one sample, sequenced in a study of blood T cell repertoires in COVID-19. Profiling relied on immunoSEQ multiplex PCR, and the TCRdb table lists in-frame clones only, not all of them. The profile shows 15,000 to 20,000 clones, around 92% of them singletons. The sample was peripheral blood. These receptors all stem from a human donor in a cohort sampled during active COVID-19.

In DNA, the CDR3 is TGCGCCAGCAGCCTCACTAGCGGGAGGGGATCTGAGCAGTTCTTC. Its translation: CASSLTSGRGSEQFF. The chain combines TRBV4-1 with TRBJ2-1; TRBD2 aligns across 13 bases. The CDR3 runs to 15 residues. In germline, CDR1 is MGHRA, CDR2 YSYEKL. Trimming at V came to 4 bases and at J to 9 bases, leaving 6 bases not matched to a gene.

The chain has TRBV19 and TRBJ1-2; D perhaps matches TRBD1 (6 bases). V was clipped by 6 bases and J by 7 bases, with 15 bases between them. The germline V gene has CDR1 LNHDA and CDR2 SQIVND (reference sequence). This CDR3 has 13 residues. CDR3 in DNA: TGTGCCAGTAGCAGCCGGGGGGCGCTTGGCTACACCTTC. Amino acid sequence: CASSSRGALGYTF.

CDR3 nucleotides: TGTGCCAGCACCATAAGGCAGGGAGGCTATGGCTACACCTTC. It encodes CASTIRQGGYGYTF. The gene calls are TRBV28 and TRBJ1-2, with D maybe TRBD1 (5 bases). Germline CDR1 and CDR2: MDHEN and SYDVKM. Trimming stripped 7 bases from V and 4 bases from J, with 16 bases between. The CDR3 sequence is 14 residues long.

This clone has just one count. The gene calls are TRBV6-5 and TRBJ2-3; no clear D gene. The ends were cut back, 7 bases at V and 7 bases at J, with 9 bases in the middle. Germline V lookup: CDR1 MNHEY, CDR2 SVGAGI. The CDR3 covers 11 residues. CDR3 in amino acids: CASTEFYTQYF. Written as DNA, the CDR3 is TGTGCCAGCACAGAATTCTATACGCAGTATTTT.

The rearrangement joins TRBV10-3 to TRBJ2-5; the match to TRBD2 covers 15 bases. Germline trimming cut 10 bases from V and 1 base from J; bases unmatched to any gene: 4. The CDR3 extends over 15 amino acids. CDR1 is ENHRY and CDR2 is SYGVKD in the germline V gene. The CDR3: CATGGLAGGQETQYF. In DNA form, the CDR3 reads TGTGCCACAGGGGGACTAGCGGGAGGCCAAGAGACCCAGTACTTC.

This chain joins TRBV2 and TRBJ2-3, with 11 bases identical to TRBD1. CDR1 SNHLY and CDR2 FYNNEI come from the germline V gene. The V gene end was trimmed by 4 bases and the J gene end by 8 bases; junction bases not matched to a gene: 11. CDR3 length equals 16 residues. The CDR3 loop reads CASSALRTGGLGTQYF. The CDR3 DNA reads TGTGCCAGCAGTGCTCTAAGGACAGGGGGCCTGGGTACGCAGTATTTT.

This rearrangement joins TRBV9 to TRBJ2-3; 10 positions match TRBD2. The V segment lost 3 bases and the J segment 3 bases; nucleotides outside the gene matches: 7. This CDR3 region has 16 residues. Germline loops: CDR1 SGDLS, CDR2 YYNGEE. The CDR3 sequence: CASSASGTSATDTQYF. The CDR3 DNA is TGTGCCAGCAGCGCCTCCGGGACTAGCGCGACAGATACGCAGTATTTT.

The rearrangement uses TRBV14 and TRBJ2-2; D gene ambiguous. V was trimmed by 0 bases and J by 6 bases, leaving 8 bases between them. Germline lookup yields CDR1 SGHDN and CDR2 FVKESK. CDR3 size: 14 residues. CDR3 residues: CASSQDPLAGELFF. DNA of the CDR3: TGTGCCAGCAGCCAAGATCCACTTGCCGGGGAGCTGTTTTTT.

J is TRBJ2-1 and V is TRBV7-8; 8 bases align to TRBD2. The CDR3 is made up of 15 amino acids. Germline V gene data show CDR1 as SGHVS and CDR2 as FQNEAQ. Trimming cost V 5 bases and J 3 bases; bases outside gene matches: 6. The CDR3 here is CASSPTSGYYNEQFF. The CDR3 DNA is TGTGCCAGCAGCCCAACTAGCGGATACTACAATGAGCAGTTCTTC.

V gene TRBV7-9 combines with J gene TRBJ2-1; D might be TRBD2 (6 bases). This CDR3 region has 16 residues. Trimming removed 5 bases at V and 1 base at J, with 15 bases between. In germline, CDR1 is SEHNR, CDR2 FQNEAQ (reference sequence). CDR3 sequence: CASSTKGLVSYNEQFF. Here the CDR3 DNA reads TGTGCCAGCAGCACGAAGGGACTCGTGTCCTACAATGAGCAGTTCTTC.

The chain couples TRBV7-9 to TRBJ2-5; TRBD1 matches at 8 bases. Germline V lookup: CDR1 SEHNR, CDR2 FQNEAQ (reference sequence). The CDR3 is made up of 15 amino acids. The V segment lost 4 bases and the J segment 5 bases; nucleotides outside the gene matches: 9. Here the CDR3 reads CASSWTSRGPETQYF. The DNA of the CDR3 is TGTGCCAGCAGCTGGACTTCCAGGGGGCCGGAGACCCAGTACTTC.

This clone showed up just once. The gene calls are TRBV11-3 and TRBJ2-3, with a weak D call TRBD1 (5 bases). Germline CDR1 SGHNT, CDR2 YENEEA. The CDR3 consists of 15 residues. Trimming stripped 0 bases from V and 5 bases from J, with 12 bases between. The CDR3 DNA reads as TGTGCCAGCAGCTTAGATCTCAGGGTGGAAGATACGCAGTATTTT. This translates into CASSLDLRVEDTQYF.

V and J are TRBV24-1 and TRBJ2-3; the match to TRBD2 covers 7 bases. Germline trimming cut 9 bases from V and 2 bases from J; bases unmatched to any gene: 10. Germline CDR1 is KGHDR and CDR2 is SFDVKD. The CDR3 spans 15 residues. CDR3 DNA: TGTGCCACCTCTGGACTAGAGGCCCTCACAGATACGCAGTATTTT. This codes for CATSGLEALTDTQYF.

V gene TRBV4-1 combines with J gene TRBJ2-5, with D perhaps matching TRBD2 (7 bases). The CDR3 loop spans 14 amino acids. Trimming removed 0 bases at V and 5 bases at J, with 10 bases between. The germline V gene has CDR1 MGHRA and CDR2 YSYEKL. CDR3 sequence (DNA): TGCGCCAGCAGCCAAGACGGGGGGCGGGAGACCCAGTACTTC. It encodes CASSQDGGRETQYF.

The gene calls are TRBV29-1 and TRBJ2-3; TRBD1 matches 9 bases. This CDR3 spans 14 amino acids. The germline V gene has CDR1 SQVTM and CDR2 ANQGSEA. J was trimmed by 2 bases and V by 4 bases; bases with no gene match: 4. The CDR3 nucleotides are TGCAGCGTTGTTAGGGACAGGGTCACAGATACGCAGTATTTT. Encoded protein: CSVVRDRVTDTQYF.

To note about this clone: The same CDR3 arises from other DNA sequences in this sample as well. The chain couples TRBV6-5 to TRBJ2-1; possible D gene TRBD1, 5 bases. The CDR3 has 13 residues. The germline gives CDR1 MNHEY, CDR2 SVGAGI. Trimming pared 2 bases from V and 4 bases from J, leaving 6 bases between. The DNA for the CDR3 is TGTGCCAGCAGTTACGACAGTTACAATGAGCAGTTCTTC. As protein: CASSYDSYNEQFF.

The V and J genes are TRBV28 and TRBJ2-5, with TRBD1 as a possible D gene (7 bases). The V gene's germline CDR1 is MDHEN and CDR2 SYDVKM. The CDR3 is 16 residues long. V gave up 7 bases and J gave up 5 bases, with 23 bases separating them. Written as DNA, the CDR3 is TGTGCCAGCACCCCAGGGGGGCGCCCGATGAGGGAGACCCAGTACTTC. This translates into CASTPGGRPMRETQYF.